The TCR beta chain described here comes from a study of spatial heterogeneity in lung cancer. Study-wide findings and caveats: How many expanded intratumoral alpha and beta TCRs were present tracked the tumor mutation count, which was a count of nonsynonymous mutations.

Time point meaning: sample taken at primary tumor resection. This clonotype was recorded a few times. Its antigen is not known. Each CDR3 protein gets one entry after TCRdb re-called the 5' RACE reads with MiXCR. The profile covers 13,000 or so distinct CDR3 sequences, with about 3% appearing a single time and roughly 15% taken by the ten largest. There are 19 residues in the CDR3. Germline values: CDR1 WNHNN, CDR2 SYGVQD (reference sequence). The V end was cut by 10 bases, the J end by 4 bases, with 32 bases between. This TCR was sampled from a male donor with early-stage non-small cell lung cancer. The chain is built from TRBV10-1 and TRBJ1-3, with a possible D match to TRBD1 (5 bases). The input for sequencing was lung tumor tissue, taken at surgery. The CDR3 reads CANDRHGTHTLNQGNTIYF. The CDR3 bases are TGCGCCAACGATAGGCATGGGACCCACACCCTCAACCAAGGAAACACCATATATTTT.